This T cell receptor (beta chain) was observed in a study of shared clonotypes between healthy human individuals. Study details: A couple of women and a few men aged 18 to 49 served as donors.

Germline CDR1 SGDLS, CDR2 YYNGEE. V shed 4 bases and J 1 base; nucleotides not matched to a gene: 7. This CDR3 region has 16 residues. The protocol was immunoSEQ multiplex PCR, while the TCRdb copy is restricted to in-frame clones and leaves out a portion. The data show some 800,000 clones, 92% seen once. On this clone itself: Its cognate antigen is unknown.

The study's findings and limits: Naive subsets, compared against memory subsets, generally had larger estimated richness values.

It was CD45RO-negative cells, positively selected for CCR7, that made up naive CD8 cells, with terminally differentiated effector memory CD45RA+ cells excluded. This receptor was taken from a man between 25 and 39 years old in good health. This chain connects TRBV9 to TRBJ2-2; 7 nucleotides agree with TRBD2. Material for sequencing was naive CD8+ T cells sorted from blood. This chain's CDR3 is CASSYPTSVNTGELFF. CDR3 nucleotides: TGTGCCAGCAGCTACCCTACTAGCGTGAACACCGGGGAGCTGTTTTTT.